These T cell receptor beta chains were read from a single sample in a study of CD8 T cells in ankylosing spondylitis. TCRdb re-analysed the 5' RACE reads in MiXCR, keeping a single row per CDR3 protein. Altogether around 890,000 distinct CDR3 sequences are present, 12% being singletons, with the ten largest covering roughly 0.51%. Sequencing was done on a sample of blood, either unsorted or a sorted T cell fraction (not recorded which). These receptors all stem from a male donor with ankylosing spondylitis. The conserved cysteine and the conserved F or W are not part of the CDR3 here. Clone size is not always given. Where it is, it says once, few, many or a class for expanded clones.

v_call: TRBV6-6; j_call: TRBJ1-1; clone_size: few; cdr3_aa: ASRPLMNTEAF
v_call: TRBV5-1; j_call: TRBJ2-2; clone_size: few; cdr3_aa: ASSLTSGRQSGELF
v_call: TRBV12-3/TRBV12-4; j_call: TRBJ1-1; clone_size: many; cdr3_aa: ASSPIGGTEAF
v_call: TRBV18; j_call: TRBJ2-7; clone_size: NA; cdr3_aa: ASSPQTGHYEQY
v_call: TRBV4-2; j_call: TRBJ2-5; clone_size: NA; cdr3_aa: ASSQGGAGETQY
v_call: TRBV20-1; j_call: TRBJ2-7; clone_size: NA; cdr3_aa: SASPHRRLAGGWDPYEQY
v_call: TRBV9; j_call: TRBJ2-3; clone_size: NA; cdr3_aa: ASSVGGVGSDTQY
v_call: TRBV6-5; j_call: TRBJ2-2; clone_size: NA; cdr3_aa: ASSYSRRTRGTGELF
v_call: TRBV20-1; j_call: TRBJ2-1; clone_size: NA; cdr3_aa: SPRASGRYNEQF
v_call: TRBV20-1; j_call: TRBJ2-5; clone_size: many; cdr3_aa: SASGSTQETQY
v_call: TRBV6-2/TRBV6-3; j_call: TRBJ2-1; clone_size: few; cdr3_aa: ASSYARSGRYEQF
v_call: TRBV2; j_call: TRBJ2-6; clone_size: NA; cdr3_aa: ASRGGANVLT
v_call: TRBV9; j_call: TRBJ2-7; clone_size: few; cdr3_aa: ASGDGEQY
v_call: TRBV7-2; j_call: TRBJ1-2; clone_size: many; cdr3_aa: ASSLGGQAYGYT
v_call: TRBV20-1; j_call: TRBJ1-5; clone_size: NA; cdr3_aa: SARHTADGSNQPQH
v_call: TRBV5-4; j_call: TRBJ2-5; clone_size: NA; cdr3_aa: ASSNPGQGRQETQY
v_call: TRBV7-2; j_call: TRBJ2-7; clone_size: NA; cdr3_aa: ASSLQQISYEQY
v_call: TRBV9; j_call: TRBJ2-1; clone_size: NA; cdr3_aa: ASSVLGRTYNEQF
v_call: TRBV20-1; j_call: TRBJ2-7; clone_size: NA; cdr3_aa: SASPAGGYFGEQY
v_call: TRBV29-1; j_call: TRBJ2-1; clone_size: NA; cdr3_aa: SVNIIGGHNEQF